The 20 T cell receptor beta chains reported below all come from one sample, sequenced in a study of T-cell memory formation after mild COVID-19. TCRdb analysed the 5' RACE reads with MiXCR anew, one entry per CDR3 protein. The data contain a few hundred thousand distinct CDR3 sequences, roughly 21% of them singletons. Sequenced material: PBMCs or a T cell subset sorted from them (not recorded which). These receptors were collected from an adult woman who had mild COVID-19 (a few samples of this study predate the infection). Cell type and time point are not known.

The rearrangement joins TRBV29-1 to TRBJ1-1; 7 bases fit TRBD1. The CDR3 has 11 residues. CDR1 is SQVTM and CDR2 is ANQGSEA in the germline V gene. Losses at the gene ends were 6 bases for V and 11 bases for J; bases not matched to a gene: 9. The CDR3 spells CSVDTGVGAFF. DNA for the CDR3: TGCAGCGTAGATACAGGGGTGGGGGCTTTCTTT.

This clonotype was recorded a few times. The chain uses TRBV28 and TRBJ2-5; a weak D match, TRBD2 (6 bases). Germline V CDR1 and CDR2: MDHEN, SYDVKM. Trimming took 7 bases from V and 1 from J, leaving 19 bases between them. There are 16 residues in the CDR3. The CDR3 sequence: CASTPRTWRGQETQYF. In DNA form, the CDR3 reads TGTGCCAGCACCCCCCGTACCTGGAGGGGCCAAGAGACCCAGTACTTC.

The V gene is TRBV20-1, the J gene TRBJ2-1, with 7 nucleotides matching TRBD2. This CDR3 comprises 16 residues. CDR1 is DFQATT, CDR2 SNEGSKA, per germline (reference sequence). The junction had 14 bases not matched to a gene; V was cut back by 2 bases and J by 7 bases. In DNA, the CDR3 is TGCAGTGCTAGAACGGTTGAGAGCGGGATGGGGAATGAGCAGTTCTTC. This codes for CSARTVESGMGNEQFF.

The chain has TRBV20-1 and TRBJ1-1; TRBD1 matches 11 bases. V dropped 6 bases and J dropped 3; count of bases not matched to a gene: 9. Germline V gives CDR1 DFQATT, CDR2 SNEGSKA (reference sequence). The CDR3 loop spans 15 amino acids. In DNA form, the CDR3 reads TGCAGTGCCCTGACGGGACAGGGGGATCACACTGAAGCTTTCTTT. The encoded protein is CSALTGQGDHTEAFF.

This clonotype came up a few times. The rearrangement joins TRBV12-3 or TRBV12-4 to TRBJ2-7; possible D gene TRBD1, 6 bases. The CDR3 is 15 residues long. Trimming cost V 5 bases and J 0 bases, with 14 bases left between them. CDR3 DNA sequence: TGTGCCAGCAGTATGTACAGGACAGACTCCTACGAGCAGTACTTC. Its protein product is CASSMYRTDSYEQYF.

The chain has TRBV20-1 and TRBJ2-1; TRBD2 is a possible D gene (5 bases). The CDR3 consists of 13 residues. Germline CDR1 reads DFQATT; CDR2 reads SNEGSKA (reference sequence). Trimming pared 3 bases from V and 7 bases from J, leaving 13 bases between. The CDR3 loop reads CSAREALTNEQFF. Written as DNA, the CDR3 is TGCAGTGCTAGGGAGGCCCTGACTAATGAGCAGTTCTTC.

This clonotype was seen a handful of times. The chain carries TRBV6-6 and TRBJ1-5; D gene unclear. Germline V gene sequence: CDR1 MNHNY, CDR2 SVGAGI (reference sequence). CDR3 length: 13 amino acids. The ends were cut back, 4 bases at V and 3 bases at J, with 7 bases in the middle. DNA of the CDR3: TGTGCCAGCAGTTCACTCCTCAATCAGCCCCAGCATTTT. It yields the protein CASSSLLNQPQHF.

This clonotype was detected only a few times. The chain recombines TRBV7-6 with TRBJ2-7; TRBD2 agrees at 11 bases. The CDR3 consists of 18 residues. J gave up 3 bases and V 5 bases, and 15 bases lay outside the gene matches. Germline V gives CDR1 SGHVS, CDR2 FNYEAQ. CDR3 in DNA: TGTGCCAGCAGCCGAGGGACTAGCGGAGCCTCCTCGGTCTACGAGCAGTACTTC. It specifies CASSRGTSGASSVYEQYF. Combining the CDR3 with reference TRBV7-6 and TRBJ2-7 gives the whole variable domain GAGVSQSPRYKVTKRGQDVALRCDPISGHVSLYWYRQALGQGPEFLTYFNYEAQQDKSGLPNDRFSAERPEGSISTLTIQRTEQRDSAMYRCASSRGTSGASSVYEQYFGPGTRLTVT.

This clonotype came up a few times. The chain is built from TRBV19 and TRBJ2-7; D remains ambiguous. The ends were cut back, 1 base at V and 5 bases at J, with 12 bases in the middle. The CDR3 extends over 14 amino acids. The germline V gene encodes CDR1 LNHDA and CDR2 SQIVND (reference sequence). CDR3 sequence (DNA): TGTGCCAGTAGTATAGGGCGGTCAAGTGACGAGCAGTACTTC. It translates to CASSIGRSSDEQYF.

V gene TRBV5-1 combines with J gene TRBJ2-2; D remains ambiguous. CDR1 SGHRS and CDR2 YFSETQ come from the germline V gene. CDR3 size: 16 residues. V was clipped by 0 bases and J by 1 base, with 10 bases between them. DNA of the CDR3: TGCGCCAGCAGCTTGGTAACCCGACAGAACACCGGGGAGCTGTTTTTT. Translated: CASSLVTRQNTGELFF.

This chain uses TRBV4-3 with TRBJ2-1, with no clear D. CDR1 and CDR2 from the germline V gene are LGHNA and YSLEER. The CDR3 runs 12 residues. The V end was cut by 4 bases, the J end by 7 bases, with 8 bases between. The CDR3 DNA reads TGCGCCAGCAGCCGCGCAACGAATGAGCAGTTCTTC. It encodes CASSRATNEQFF.

This clonotype was picked up a small number of times. The rearrangement uses TRBV6-2 or TRBV6-3 and TRBJ2-3; D perhaps matches TRBD2 (7 bases). The CDR3 is made up of 13 amino acids. Trimming removed 9 bases at V and 2 bases at J, with 12 bases between. Per germline, CDR1 MNHEY and CDR2 SVGEGT. DNA of the CDR3: TGTGCCAGTGGGGGGGGCCCCACAGATACGCAGTATTTT. Translating gives CASGGGPTDTQYF.

The table lists this clonotype with many counts. V usage is TRBV7-3 and J usage is TRBJ2-5; D may correspond to TRBD1 or TRBD2 (5 bases each). The germline CDR1 and CDR2 sequences are SGHTA and FQGTGA. This CDR3 has 13 residues. Trimming removed 3 bases from V and 5 bases from J, with 10 bases in between. CDR3 nucleotide sequence: TGTGCCAGCAGCTTCGACAGAGGGGAGACCCAGTACTTC. Protein sequence: CASSFDRGETQYF.

The chain couples TRBV6-5 to TRBJ2-1; 7 nucleotides line up with TRBD2. This CDR3 spans 16 amino acids. V was clipped by 2 bases and J by 7 bases; unmatched bases: 11. Germline values: CDR1 MNHEY, CDR2 SVGAGI. CDR3 in DNA: TGTGCCAGCAGTTACGTATTCGGCGGGAGTGGGAATGAGCAGTTCTTC. Translated, it gives CASSYVFGGSGNEQFF.

This clonotype was detected only a few times. This chain uses TRBV6-1 with TRBJ2-5; 12 bases line up with TRBD2. CDR1 and CDR2 from the germline V gene are MNHNS and SASEGT. CDR3 length: 17 amino acids. V was clipped by 8 bases and J by 4 bases; unmatched bases: 14. The chain's CDR3 is CASLRGTEGLAGETQYF. Here the CDR3 DNA reads TGTGCCAGCCTTCGGGGGACAGAGGGACTAGCGGGAGAGACCCAGTACTTC.

In this sample, this clonotype turned up a few times. The chain has TRBV12-3 or TRBV12-4 and TRBJ2-3, with TRBD2 matching 12 bases. This CDR3 contains 17 residues. The V gene end was trimmed by 4 bases and the J gene end by 8 bases; junction bases not matched to a gene: 13. The CDR3 DNA reads as TGTGCCAGCAGTTCCCTCCCCGGACTAGCGGGGCCAGGTACGCAGTATTTT. Its protein is CASSSLPGLAGPGTQYF.

This clonotype was recorded a few times. CDR3 DNA sequence: TGTGCCAGCAGTGAAGCGCGTTCCTGGGGCTCTAGGGGAATGAACACTGAAGCTTTCTTT. This translates into CASSEARSWGSRGMNTEAFF. The rearrangement links TRBV6-1 to TRBJ1-1, with a weak D call TRBD1 (5 bases). Germline V gene data show CDR1 as MNHNS and CDR2 as SASEGT. The CDR3 covers 20 residues. V gave up 0 bases and J gave up 0 bases, with 23 bases separating them.

The gene calls are TRBV27 and TRBJ2-7; D remains ambiguous. CDR1 MNHEY and CDR2 SMNVEV come from the germline V gene (reference sequence). Trimming left V 2 bases short and J 2 bases short, with 7 bases between. This CDR3 spans 13 amino acids. CDR3 sequence (DNA): TGTGCCAGCAGTTTAGCGTTGCCCTACGAGCAGTACTTC. Amino acid sequence: CASSLALPYEQYF.

The rearrangement joins TRBV7-2 to TRBJ2-3, with 12 bases that match TRBD2. The germline V gene has CDR1 SGHTA and CDR2 FQGNSA. V trimming: 6 bases; J trimming: 6 bases; junction bases outside the gene matches: 7. This CDR3 is built from 15 residues. The CDR3 nucleotides read TGTGCCAGCAGTTCCCCTAGCGGGGGGGAGGATACGCAGTATTTT. Encoded protein: CASSSPSGGEDTQYF. The full variable domain, completed using reference TRBV7-2 and TRBJ2-3, is GAGVSQSPSNKVTEKGKDVELRCDPISGHTALYWYRQSLGQGLEFLIYFQGNSAPDKSGLPSDRFSAERTGGSVSTLTIQRTQQEDSAVYLCASSSPSGGEDTQYFGPGTRLTVL.

This clonotype is a singleton in its sample. This chain joins TRBV7-9 and TRBJ2-1; 9 bases agree with TRBD2. V gave up 4 bases and J gave up 3 bases; unmatched junction bases: 13. Germline loops: CDR1 SEHNR, CDR2 FQNEAQ (reference sequence). The CDR3 is made up of 18 amino acids. Here the CDR3 reads CASSSPRSISGGYNEQFF. The CDR3 DNA is TGTGCCAGCAGCTCACCCCGGTCGATTAGCGGGGGCTACAATGAGCAGTTCTTC.